This T cell receptor (beta chain) was sequenced in a study of blood T cell repertoires in COVID-19. The CDR3 is 16 residues long. V lost 4 bases to trimming and J lost 0 bases, with 12 bases between them. Germline CDR1 SGHTA, CDR2 FQGNSA. Assay used: immunoSEQ multiplex PCR; TCRdb lists only in-frame clones, some missing. The sample shows 150,000 or so clones, about 80% of them seen only once. The chain has TRBV7-2 and TRBJ2-2; a weak D match, TRBD1 (6 bases). The TCR originated in an elderly woman with acute or convalescent COVID-19. The specimen was peripheral blood. The CDR3 protein is CASSSRGYSNTGELFF. In DNA form, the CDR3 reads TGTGCCAGCAGCTCCAGGGGATACTCGAACACCGGGGAGCTGTTTTTT.